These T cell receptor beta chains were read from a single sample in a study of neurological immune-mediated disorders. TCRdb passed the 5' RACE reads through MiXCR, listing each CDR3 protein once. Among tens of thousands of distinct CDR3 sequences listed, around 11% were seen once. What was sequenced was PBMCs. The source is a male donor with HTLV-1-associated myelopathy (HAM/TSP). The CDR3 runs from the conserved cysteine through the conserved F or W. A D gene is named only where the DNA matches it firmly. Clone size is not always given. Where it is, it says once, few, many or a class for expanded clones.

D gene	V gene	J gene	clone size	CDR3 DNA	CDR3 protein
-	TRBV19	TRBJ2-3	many	TGTGCCAGTAGCAGGGGAGCTGGGACAGATACGCAGTATTTT	CASSRGAGTDTQYF
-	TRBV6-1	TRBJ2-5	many	TGTGCCAGCCACCTATTCGCGGCCTTACAAGAGACCCAGTACTTC	CASHLFAALQETQYF
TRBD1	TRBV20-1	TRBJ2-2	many	TGCAGTGCTAGGGTACCACCGGGACAGGGGGCTGACGGGGAGCTGTTTTTT	CSARVPPGQGADGELFF
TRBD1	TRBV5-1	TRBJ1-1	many	TGCGCCAGCAGCTTGGGAGGCCCAGGGGGCACTGAAGCTTTCTTT	CASSLGGPGGTEAFF
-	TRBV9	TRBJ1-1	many	TGTGCCAGCAGCGCCCCTGCAAAAACCGGGATAAGCACTGAAGCTTTCTTT	CASSAPAKTGISTEAFF
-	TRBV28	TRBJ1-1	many	TGTGCCAGCACCCTACAGGAGCCTCTCGAAGCTTTCTTT	CASTLQEPLEAFF
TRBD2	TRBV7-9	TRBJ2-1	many	TGTGCCAACTCCCCCCGGGGGGGGGTCCACAATGAGCAGTTCTTC	CANSPRGGVHNEQFF
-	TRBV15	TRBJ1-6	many	TGTGCCACCAGCAGCTGGGCTGAGGGGGATAATTCACCCCTCCACTTT	CATSSWAEGDNSPLHF
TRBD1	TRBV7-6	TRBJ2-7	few	TGTGCCAGCAGCTTAAGAGGGGACAGGGGCTTCCACGAGCAGTACTTC	CASSLRGDRGFHEQYF
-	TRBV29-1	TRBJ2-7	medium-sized	TGCAGCGTTGTGGAGGGGATCCACGAGCAGTACTTC	CSVVEGIHEQYF
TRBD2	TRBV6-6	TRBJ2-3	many	TGTGCCAGCAGTTACCCCCGAGGACTAGCGGGCACAGATACGCAGTATTTT	CASSYPRGLAGTDTQYF
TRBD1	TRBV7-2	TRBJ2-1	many	TGTGCCAGCAGCTTACGGACCGGGACAGGGGGCAAGAATGAGCAGTTCTTC	CASSLRTGTGGKNEQFF
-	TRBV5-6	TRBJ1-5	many	TGTGCCAGCAGCTCCGACGGGGGGAGGCAGCCCCAGCATTTT	CASSSDGGRQPQHF
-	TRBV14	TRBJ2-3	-	TGTGCCAGCAGCCAAGTAAGGCAGATGGCAGATACGCAGTATTTT	CASSQVRQMADTQYF
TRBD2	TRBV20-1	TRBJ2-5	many	TGCAGTGCTACCTCCGGGACTAGCAGGGAGACCCAGTACTTC	CSATSGTSRETQYF
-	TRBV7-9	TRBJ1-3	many	TGTGCCAGCAGCTCGGGATTCTCTGGAAACACCATATATTTT	CASSSGFSGNTIYF
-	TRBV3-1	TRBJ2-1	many	TGTGCCAGCAGCCAAGGCCCACAGGTAGGGAATGAGCAGTTCTTC	CASSQGPQVGNEQFF
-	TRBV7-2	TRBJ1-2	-	TGTGCCAGCAGCTTAGCCACGGACAAGACGGGTGGCTACACCTTC	CASSLATDKTGGYTF
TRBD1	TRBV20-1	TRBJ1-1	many	TGCAGTGCTCCGGACAGGGGTAACACTGAAGCTTTCTTT	CSAPDRGNTEAFF
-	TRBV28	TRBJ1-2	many	TGTGCCAGCAGTTTCCCAGGGATCTATGGCTACACCTTC	CASSFPGIYGYTF
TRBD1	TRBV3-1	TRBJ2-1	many	TGTGCCAGCAGCCATCGAACGACCCATGGACAGGGGGCGAAGTTCTTC	CASSHRTTHGQGAKFF
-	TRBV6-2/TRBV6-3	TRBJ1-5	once	TGTGCCAGCAGTTACAGGGACATTAGCAATCAGCCCCAGCATTTT	CASSYRDISNQPQHF
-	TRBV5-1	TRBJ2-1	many	TGCGCCAGCAGCTCGGGCCCCCGGGAAGCATTATGGCGGTTCTTC	CASSSGPREALWRFF
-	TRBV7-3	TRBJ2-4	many	TGTGCCAGCAGCTTAACGAACGGGGCCGGAAAGGAAAACATTCAGTACTTC	CASSLTNGAGKENIQYF
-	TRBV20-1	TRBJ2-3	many	TGCAGTGCTGGGAGGCAGGCCAGGACAGATACGCAGTATTTT	CSAGRQARTDTQYF
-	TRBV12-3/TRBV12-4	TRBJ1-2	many	TGTGCCAGCAGTTTGACCTCAGGCGGTAACTATGGCTACACCTTC	CASSLTSGGNYGYTF
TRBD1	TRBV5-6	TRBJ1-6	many	TGTGCCAGCAGCTTGGACCCGACAGGGCGAAATTCACCCCTCCACTTT	CASSLDPTGRNSPLHF
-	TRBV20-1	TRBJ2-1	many	TGCAGTGCAAGGACCCTGGGGGTGAATGAGCAGTTCTTC	CSARTLGVNEQFF
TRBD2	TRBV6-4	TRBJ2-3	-	TGTGCCAGCAGTGGAGCGGGGGGGACAGATACGCAGTATTTT	CASSGAGGTDTQYF
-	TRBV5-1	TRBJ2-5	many	TGCGCCAGCAGCTTGGGGAATAGCCAAGAGACCCAGTACTTC	CASSLGNSQETQYF
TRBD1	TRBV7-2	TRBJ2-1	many	TGTGCCAGCAGCCCCCGGACAGGGGGGACCTTTTTATCCAATGAGCAGTTCTTC	CASSPRTGGTFLSNEQFF
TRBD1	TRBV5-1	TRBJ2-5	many	TGCGCCAGCTGGGGACAGGGAGGAGAGACCCAGTACTTC	CASWGQGGETQYF
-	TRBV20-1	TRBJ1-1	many	TGCAGTGCTAGGGTAAAGGGAGTCTTACCCAACACTGAAGCTTTCTTT	CSARVKGVLPNTEAFF
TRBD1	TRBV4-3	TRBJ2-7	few	TGCGCCAGCAGCCAAGAGCGGCACCCGGGACAGGGTGGTTACGAGCAGTACTTC	CASSQERHPGQGGYEQYF
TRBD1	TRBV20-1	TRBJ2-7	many	TGCAGTGCTAGTTACGCTCCGGGACAGAACCACGAGCAGTACTTC	CSASYAPGQNHEQYF
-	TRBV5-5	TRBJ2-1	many	TGTGCCAGCAGCTTCGAGATTGGGGAAATTGAGCAGTTCTTC	CASSFEIGEIEQFF
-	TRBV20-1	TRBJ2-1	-	TGCAGTGCTAGGGACCGGAGCGATGAGCAGTTCTTC	CSARDRSDEQFF
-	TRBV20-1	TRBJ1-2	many	TGCAGTGCCGTAGAACAGGGTCGCTATGGCTACACCTTC	CSAVEQGRYGYTF
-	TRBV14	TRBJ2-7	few	TGTGCCAGCAGCCAAGTGGCCGAGCAGTACTTC	CASSQVAEQYF
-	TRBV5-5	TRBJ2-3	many	TGTGCCAGCAGCTTAAAACGACAGCTACTCACAGATACGCAGTATTTT	CASSLKRQLLTDTQYF
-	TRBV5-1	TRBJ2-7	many	TGCGCCAGCAGCCAGCAAGGGGGGGCCTACGAGCAGTACTTC	CASSQQGGAYEQYF
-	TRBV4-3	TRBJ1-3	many	TGCGCCAGCAGCCAAAGGGAGGGGACCGGAAACACCATATATTTT	CASSQREGTGNTIYF
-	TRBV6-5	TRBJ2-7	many	TGTGCCAGCAGTTACTCTAGGGGCAGTTCCTACGAGCAGTACTTC	CASSYSRGSSYEQYF
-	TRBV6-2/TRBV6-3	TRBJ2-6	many	TGTGCCAGCAGCCAAATCCAGGGAGATATGGCTGGGGCCAACGTCCTGACTTTC	CASSQIQGDMAGANVLTF